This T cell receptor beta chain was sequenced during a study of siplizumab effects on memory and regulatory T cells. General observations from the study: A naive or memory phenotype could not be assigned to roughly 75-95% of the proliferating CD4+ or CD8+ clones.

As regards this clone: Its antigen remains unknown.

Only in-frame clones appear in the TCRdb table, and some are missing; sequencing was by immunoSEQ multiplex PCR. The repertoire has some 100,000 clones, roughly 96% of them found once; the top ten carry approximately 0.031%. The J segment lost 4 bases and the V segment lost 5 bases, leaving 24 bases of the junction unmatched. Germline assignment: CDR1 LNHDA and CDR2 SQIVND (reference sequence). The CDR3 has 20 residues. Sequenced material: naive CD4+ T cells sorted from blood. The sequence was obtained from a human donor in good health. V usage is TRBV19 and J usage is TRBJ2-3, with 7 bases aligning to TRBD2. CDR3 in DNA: TGTGCCAGTAGTTCTCCTAGCGGTGGTGGTTCCGTCGAATTCGCAGATACGCAGTATTTT. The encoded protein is CASSSPSGGGSVEFADTQYF. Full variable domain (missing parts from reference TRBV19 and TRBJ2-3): DGGITQSPKYLFRKEGQNVTLSCEQNLNHDAMYWYRQDPGQGLRLIYYSQIVNDFQKGDIAEGYSVSREKKESFPLTVTSAQKNPTAFYLCASSSPSGGGSVEFADTQYFGPGTRLTVL.